This entry lists 10 T cell receptor beta chains sequenced from one sample in a study of sequential checkpoint blockade in melanoma. Treatment denoted: randomized to nivolumab then ipilimumab (arm A) or the reverse (arm B). Data came from immunoSEQ multiplex PCR; TCRdb stores just in-frame clones and leaves some out. The repertoire holds more than 10,000 clones, 25% to 30% seen once, with 16% in the top ten. The sequencing here drew on tumor tissue (inferred from file names), taken from a patient given nivolumab and ipilimumab in sequence. These receptors all come from a human donor with melanoma.

This rearrangement joins TRBV18 to TRBJ2-3; the match to TRBD2 covers 8 bases. The trim removed 2 bases at V and 6 bases at J, leaving 10 bases unmatched. This CDR3 is built from 16 residues. The germline CDR1 and CDR2 sequences are KGHSH and LQKENI. CDR3 amino acids: CASSPSGREVVDTQYF. The CDR3 DNA sequence: TGTGCCAGCTCACCAAGCGGGAGAGAAGTGGTGGATACGCAGTATTTT.

Many counts were recorded for this clone. The V and J genes are TRBV6-8 and TRBJ2-7; D gene unclear. V lost 6 bases to trimming and J lost 3 bases, with 15 bases between them. Germline V CDR1 and CDR2: MNHGY, SAAAGT. The CDR3 is 14 amino acids. In nucleotides, the CDR3 is TGTGCCAGCAGACCATCGGCTCATTACTACGAGCAGTACTTC. Protein product: CASRPSAHYYEQYF.

This clone was seen a handful of times. The chain is built from TRBV28 and TRBJ1-5, with D perhaps matching TRBD1 (6 bases). Looked up from germline, CDR1 is MDHEN and CDR2 is SYDVKM. The CDR3 loop spans 15 amino acids. Trimming left V 4 bases short and J 2 bases short, with 12 bases between. DNA of the CDR3: TGTGCCAGCAGTTGGGGGGCGGAAGGCAATCAGCCCCAGCATTTT. It yields the protein CASSWGAEGNQPQHF.

This chain links TRBV18 with TRBJ1-1, with a possible D match to TRBD1 (6 bases). This CDR3 contains 15 residues. Trimming shortened V by 4 bases and J by 1 base, and 13 bases separated the two germline ends. Germline V lookup: CDR1 KGHSH, CDR2 LQKENI. The CDR3 region is CASSHQGFANTEAFF. The CDR3 nucleotides are TGTGCCAGCTCACACCAGGGGTTTGCGAACACTGAAGCTTTCTTT.

This clone was picked up a small number of times. The rearrangement joins TRBV28 to TRBJ2-3; 7 bases agree with TRBD1. The CDR3 is made up of 12 amino acids. J gave up 13 bases and V 5 bases, and 9 bases lay outside the gene matches. Per the germline V gene, CDR1 is MDHEN and CDR2 is SYDVKM. This CDR3 is CASSDRQGLEYF. The CDR3 DNA reads as TGTGCCAGCAGTGATCGACAGGGTTTGGAGTATTTT.

The V and J genes are TRBV19 and TRBJ2-1; 10 bases align to TRBD2. The V segment lost 2 bases and the J segment 0 bases; nucleotides outside the gene matches: 4. From germline, CDR1 is LNHDA and CDR2 SQIVND (reference sequence). The CDR3 spans 17 residues. CDR3 region: CASSIISSGSSYNEQFF. The CDR3 DNA reads TGTGCCAGTAGTATAATTTCTAGCGGGAGCTCCTACAATGAGCAGTTCTTC.

This clone turned up a few times. J is TRBJ1-5 and V is TRBV6-8; no firm D call. Germline V CDR1 and CDR2: MNHGY, SAAAGT. V was trimmed by 10 bases and J by 7 bases, leaving 17 bases between them. The CDR3 runs 13 residues. This CDR3 reads CATWRGMGQPQHF. The DNA for the CDR3 is TGTGCCACCTGGAGAGGGATGGGCCAGCCCCAGCATTTT.

This chain uses TRBV28 with TRBJ2-3; D is unresolved. Trimming took off 3 bases at V and 8 bases at J, with 9 bases between the two ends. Germline V gene sequence: CDR1 MDHEN, CDR2 SYDVKM. CDR3 length: 12 amino acids. The chain's CDR3 is CASSFNGVTQYF. In DNA, the CDR3 is TGTGCCAGCAGTTTTAATGGGGTTACGCAGTATTTT.

This clone is judged hyperexpanded. This sequence joins TRBV9 and TRBJ2-7; perhaps D is TRBD1 or TRBD2 (6 bases each). Germline CDR1 is SGDLS and CDR2 is YYNGEE. CDR3 length equals 15 residues. The V end lost 4 bases, the J end lost 2 bases, and 16 bases lay between the germline ends. Here the CDR3 reads CASSPRGGSTYEQYF. The CDR3 DNA is TGTGCCAGCAGCCCCAGAGGGGGGTCTACCTACGAGCAGTACTTC.

This chain connects TRBV11-3 to TRBJ2-1, with 7 nucleotides matching TRBD1. CDR3 length equals 17 residues. Per the germline V gene, CDR1 is SGHNT and CDR2 is YENEEA. The junction had 15 bases not matched to a gene; V was cut back by 4 bases and J by 6 bases. The CDR3 DNA is TGTGCCAGCAGCTCCGGTCTAGGCAAGGGGGCTCTCAATGAGCAGTTCTTC. This codes for CASSSGLGKGALNEQFF.